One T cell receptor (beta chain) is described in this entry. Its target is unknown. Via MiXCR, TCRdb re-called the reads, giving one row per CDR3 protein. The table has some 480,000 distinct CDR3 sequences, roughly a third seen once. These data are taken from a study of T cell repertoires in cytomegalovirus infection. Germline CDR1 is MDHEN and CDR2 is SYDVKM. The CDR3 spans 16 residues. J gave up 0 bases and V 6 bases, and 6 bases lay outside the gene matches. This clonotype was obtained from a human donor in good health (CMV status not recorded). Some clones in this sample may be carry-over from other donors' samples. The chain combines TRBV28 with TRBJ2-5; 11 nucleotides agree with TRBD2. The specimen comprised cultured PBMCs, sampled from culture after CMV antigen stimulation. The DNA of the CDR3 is TGTGCCAGCAGACCGGGACTAGCGGAGTACCAAGAGACCCAGTACTTC. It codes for CASRPGLAEYQETQYF.